This T cell receptor beta chain originates from a study of Ad26.COV2.S vaccination and SARS-CoV-2 variants. Overall study: Ad26.COV2.S shots went into the muscle once or twice, 56 days apart. Study-wide points: While placebo recipients had lower spike-specific TCR breadth, vaccine recipients had more. CD8+ and CD4+ T cells specific for spike reportedly responded with substantial breadth after vaccination. In TCR breadth and depth analyses, total T cell responses may have been underestimated.

As regards this clone: What it binds is unknown.

Libraries were prepared by immunoSEQ multiplex PCR; TCRdb keeps only in-frame clonotypes and omits some of them. The sample has 320,000 or so clones; roughly 88% are singletons. Trimming took 5 bases from V and 4 from J; bases not matched to a gene: 6. CDR3 length equals 14 residues. Germline CDR1 reads SEHNR; CDR2 reads FQNEAQ (reference sequence). The sample's treatment: 19 received Ad26.COV2.S at low or high dose, single or two shots; several received placebo; per-sample allocation not given. Day 63 following the first vaccine or placebo injection was when the samples were taken. This clonotype was sampled from a person aged 18 to 65 who received the Ad26.COV2.S COVID-19 vaccine or a placebo. The rearrangement joins TRBV7-9 to TRBJ2-7; TRBD1 agrees at 9 bases. The input for sequencing was peripheral blood, taken in a trial of Ad26.COV2.S vaccine versus placebo. CDR3: CASSARDRAYEQYV. CDR3 DNA: TGTGCCAGCAGCGCCCGGGACAGGGCTTACGAGCAGTACGTC.